This T cell receptor (beta chain) was identified during a study of T cell responses to AZD1222 COVID-19 vaccine. Looking at the study overall: Second doses were pooled across both intervals (about 4 or about 12 weeks).

V was trimmed by 0 bases and J by 6 bases, leaving 12 bases between them. This CDR3 comprises 14 residues. CDR1 is SGHRS and CDR2 is YFSETQ in the germline V gene. Regarding the study as a whole: Regions 160-218 and 743-854 held dominance among vaccine-associated CD4 TCRs, which spanned spike. Clonal diversity was possibly underestimated, and the donors were mostly white British, with more females.

To note about this clone: Its antigen is unidentified.

Assay: immunoSEQ multiplex PCR; the TCRdb copy retains only in-frame clones and omits some. The sample yields about 190,000 clones, approximately 91% seen once. The TCR was taken from an adult in good health. V and J are TRBV5-1 and TRBJ1-2; D unclear. The specimen was peripheral blood, collected on day 0 of AZD1222 vaccination. DNA of the CDR3: TGCGCCAGCAGCTTGGCCGGGCAGGCAGATGGCTACACCTTC. Translation: CASSLAGQADGYTF.